This TCR beta chain was observed in a study of cytomegalovirus exposure and HLA in healthy donors. About the research overall: HLA-typed donors were the source of roughly 85 million unique TCRs held in an early data release.

V lost 7 bases and J lost 3, with 21 bases in between. The CDR3 covers 15 residues. Germline lookup yields CDR1 SQVTM and CDR2 ANQGSEA. Overall study results and limits: Among TCR beta chains, those listed as cytomegalovirus-associated numbered roughly 150. A later analysis linked a missense DCLRE1C variant to TCR beta V- and J-gene trimming.

To note about this clone: The antigen remains unidentified.

Primers included in the PCR were 60 Vbeta and 13 Jbeta primers. Clones were read by immunoSEQ multiplex PCR, and TCRdb kept only the in-frame ones, dropping some. The sample includes approximately 150,000 clones, around 60% seen only once; the top ten take approximately 6.5%. The receptor comes from a woman aged 55-69 years in good health and CMV-seropositive. V usage is TRBV29-1 and J usage is TRBJ1-1; the D gene is possibly TRBD1 (6 bases). The sequenced sample was PBMCs. The CDR3 loop reads CSARVPADSDTEAFF. CDR3 DNA sequence: TGCAGCGCAAGGGTGCCCGCGGACAGTGACACTGAAGCTTTCTTT.